Shown below are 8 T cell receptor beta chains from a single sample sequenced in a study of shared clonotypes between healthy human individuals (dated by TCRdb to about 2020). Library preparation employed the immunoSEQ multiplex PCR assay. Here the immuneACCESS table is served through TCRdb, limited to in-frame sequences with V and J called. Missing clones are a known gap in these copies; in checked studies unresolved V genes cover under half, and the rest lacks a known reason. In all, the sample holds 2,500,000 or so clones, and 93% of those were seen once. Roughly 0.39% of the sample belongs to the ten largest clones. The sample comprised naive CD4+ T cells from PBMCs. Per the publication, the cell subset or site label means: CD45RA+ positively selected. These receptors all stem from a man aged 18 to 30 in good health. Some clones in this sample may be carry-over from other donors' samples.

The chain is built from TRBV7-2 and TRBJ1-1; possible D gene TRBD1, 6 bases. Germline V gene lookup returns CDR1 SGHTA and CDR2 FQGNSA. CDR3 size: 13 residues. Trimming stripped 5 bases from V and 4 bases from J, with 11 bases between. The CDR3 DNA reads as TGTGCCAGCAGCGTCAGGGGTGGCACTGAAGCTTTCTTT. It encodes CASSVRGGTEAFF.

The chain uses TRBV2 and TRBJ1-5, with D unclear. The germline gives CDR1 SNHLY, CDR2 FYNNEI. This CDR3 spans 14 amino acids. V was trimmed by 7 bases and J by 4 bases, leaving 14 bases between them. As DNA, the CDR3 is TGTGCCAGCACCAAGGAAGCCTTGAATCAGCCCCAGCATTTT. This sequence encodes CASTKEALNQPQHF.

In the case of this clone: The sample has other DNA sequences that encode this CDR3 too. J is TRBJ1-1 and V is TRBV5-1; D uncertain. The CDR3 covers 15 residues. Germline lookup yields CDR1 SGHRS and CDR2 YFSETQ. Trimming shortened V by 0 bases and J by 2 bases, and 11 bases separated the two germline ends. CDR3 sequence (DNA): TGCGCCAGCAGCTTGGCAGGACGGGAAAACACTGAAGCTTTCTTT. Protein sequence: CASSLAGRENTEAFF.

Turning to this clone: The sample carries other DNA sequences with the same CDR3. V gene TRBV2 combines with J gene TRBJ2-2, with 7 bases matching TRBD1. Losses at the gene ends were 5 bases for V and 5 bases for J; bases not matched to a gene: 8. Germline V CDR1 and CDR2: SNHLY, FYNNEI. The CDR3 runs 15 residues. In DNA form, the CDR3 reads TGTGCCAGCAGTCGCGACAGGGTGGGGACCGGGGAGCTGTTTTTT. This gives the protein CASSRDRVGTGELFF.

The CDR3 loop is CASSRAPLETQYF. The CDR3 nucleotides read TGTGCCAGCAGTCGGGCGCCCTTAGAGACCCAGTACTTC. This rearrangement joins TRBV5-6 to TRBJ2-5; D remains unclear. The CDR3 spans 13 residues. Germline CDR1 is SGHDT and CDR2 is YYEEEE. Trimming cost V 5 bases and J 4 bases, with 12 bases left between them. Complete variable domain (other parts from reference TRBV5-6 and TRBJ2-5): DAGVTQSPTHLIKTRGQQVTLRCSPKSGHDTVSWYQQALGQGPQFIFQYYEEEERQRGNFPDRFSGHQFPNYSSELNVNALLLGDSALYLCASSRAPLETQYFGPGTRLLVL.

The chain has TRBV25-1 and TRBJ1-3; TRBD1 matches 7 bases. V was pared by 5 bases and J by 4 bases, with 8 bases of the junction left unmatched. Germline V CDR1 and CDR2: MGHDK, SYGVNS. The CDR3 contains 15 residues. The CDR3 is CASSFQGVGGNTIYF. DNA of the CDR3: TGTGCCAGCAGTTTCCAGGGGGTCGGCGGAAACACCATATATTTT.

This chain joins TRBV28 and TRBJ1-1; 9 nucleotides align to TRBD1. The germline gives CDR1 MDHEN, CDR2 SYDVKM. The CDR3 is made up of 15 amino acids. V trimming: 6 bases; J trimming: 6 bases; junction bases outside the gene matches: 11. In DNA form, the CDR3 reads TGTGCCAGCAGGGGCGGGGACAGGGATGGAGCTGAAGCTTTCTTT. Translation: CASRGGDRDGAEAFF.

V is TRBV18 and J is TRBJ2-2; perhaps TRBD1 as D (6 bases). V lost 3 bases, J lost 0 bases, and 14 bases lay in between. Germline V gives CDR1 KGHSH, CDR2 LQKENI. The CDR3 length is 17 residues. CDR3 sequence reads: CASSPVGGQTNTGELFF. CDR3 nucleotide sequence: TGTGCCAGCTCACCTGTCGGAGGACAGACGAACACCGGGGAGCTGTTTTTT.